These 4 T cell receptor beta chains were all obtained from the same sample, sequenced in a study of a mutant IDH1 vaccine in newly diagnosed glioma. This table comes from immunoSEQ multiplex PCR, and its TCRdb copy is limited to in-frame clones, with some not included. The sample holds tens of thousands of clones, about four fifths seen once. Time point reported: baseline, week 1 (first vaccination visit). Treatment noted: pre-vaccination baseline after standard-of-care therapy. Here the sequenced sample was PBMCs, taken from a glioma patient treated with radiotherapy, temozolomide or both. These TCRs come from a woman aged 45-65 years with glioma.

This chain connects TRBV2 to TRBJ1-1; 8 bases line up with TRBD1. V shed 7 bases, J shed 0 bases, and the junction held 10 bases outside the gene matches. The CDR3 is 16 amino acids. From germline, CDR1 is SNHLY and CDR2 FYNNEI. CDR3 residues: CASTLDRGPMNTEAFF. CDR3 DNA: TGTGCCAGCACCCTTGACAGGGGCCCCATGAACACTGAAGCTTTCTTT.

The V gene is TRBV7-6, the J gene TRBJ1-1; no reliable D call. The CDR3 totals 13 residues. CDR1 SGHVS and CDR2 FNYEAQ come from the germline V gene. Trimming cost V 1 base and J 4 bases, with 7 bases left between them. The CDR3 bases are TGTGCCAGCAGCTTAGGGACGAGCACTGAAGCTTTCTTT. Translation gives CASSLGTSTEAFF.

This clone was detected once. Written as DNA, the CDR3 is TGTGCCAGCAGTTCAAGGACTAGCGGGGGGAACTATGTCTACAATGAGCAGTTCTTC. Its protein is CASSSRTSGGNYVYNEQFF. The chain carries TRBV27 and TRBJ2-1; 14 nucleotides match TRBD2. Germline CDR1 is MNHEY and CDR2 is SMNVEV (reference sequence). The CDR3 loop spans 19 amino acids. Unmatched junction bases numbered 11, after V lost 4 bases and J lost 3 bases.

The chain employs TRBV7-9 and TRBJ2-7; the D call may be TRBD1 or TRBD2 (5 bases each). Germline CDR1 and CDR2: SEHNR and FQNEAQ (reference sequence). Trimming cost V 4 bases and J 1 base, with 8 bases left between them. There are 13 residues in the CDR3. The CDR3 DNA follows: TGTGCCAGCAGCTCATGGGGGTCCTACGAGCAGTACTTC. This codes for CASSSWGSYEQYF.